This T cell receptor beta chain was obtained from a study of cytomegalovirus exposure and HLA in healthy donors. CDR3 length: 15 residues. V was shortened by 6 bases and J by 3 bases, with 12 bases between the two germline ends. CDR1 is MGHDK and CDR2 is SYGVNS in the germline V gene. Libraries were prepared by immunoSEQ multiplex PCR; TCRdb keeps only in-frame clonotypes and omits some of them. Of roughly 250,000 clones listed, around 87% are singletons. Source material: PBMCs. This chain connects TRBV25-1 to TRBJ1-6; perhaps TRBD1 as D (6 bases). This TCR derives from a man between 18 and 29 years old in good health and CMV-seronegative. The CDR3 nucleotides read TGTGCCAGCAGGGTGGACAGTAACTATAATTCACCCCTCCACTTT. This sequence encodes CASRVDSNYNSPLHF.